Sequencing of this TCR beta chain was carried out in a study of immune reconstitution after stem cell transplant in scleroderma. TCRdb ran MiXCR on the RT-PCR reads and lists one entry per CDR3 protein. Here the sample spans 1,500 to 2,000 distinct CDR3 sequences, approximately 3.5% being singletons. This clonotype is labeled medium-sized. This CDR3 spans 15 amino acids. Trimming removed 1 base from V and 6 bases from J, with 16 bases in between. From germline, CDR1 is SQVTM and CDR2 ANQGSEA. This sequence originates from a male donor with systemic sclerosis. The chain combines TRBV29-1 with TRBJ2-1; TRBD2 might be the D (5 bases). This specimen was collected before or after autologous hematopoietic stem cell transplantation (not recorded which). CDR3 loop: CSVEGFRTGTNEQFF. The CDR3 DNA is TGCAGCGTTGAAGGCTTCCGGACTGGTACCAATGAGCAGTTCTTC.